Below, 15 T cell receptor beta chains from the same sample are listed, as sequenced in a study of blood T cell repertoires in COVID-19. Repertoires were generated with immunoSEQ multiplex PCR, while TCRdb's copy carries only in-frame clones and drops some. This table holds 150,000 to 180,000 clones, under 85% found once. Sequencing input: peripheral blood. The receptors come from a man aged 60 to 69 with COVID-19, enrolled during active disease.

The CDR3 nucleotides read TGCGCCAGCAGCCAAGAGCCGGGACAGGGTTTGGGTGGCTACACCTTC. Protein product: CASSQEPGQGLGGYTF. This rearrangement joins TRBV4-3 to TRBJ1-2, with TRBD1 matching 9 bases. Germline lookup yields CDR1 LGHNA and CDR2 YSLEER. CDR3 size: 16 residues. Germline trimming cut 0 bases from V and 7 bases from J; bases unmatched to any gene: 9.

CDR3 residues: CASSRDRVGNEQFF. Written as DNA, the CDR3 is TGTGCCAGTAGCCGGGACAGGGTAGGCAATGAGCAGTTCTTC. The chain combines TRBV19 with TRBJ2-1, with 9 bases lining up with TRBD1. The CDR3 totals 14 residues. Trimming cost V 6 bases and J 6 bases; bases outside gene matches: 6. Per the germline V gene, CDR1 is LNHDA and CDR2 is SQIVND (reference sequence).

CDR3 protein: CASSYRTGGETQYF. CDR3 nucleotides: TGTGCCAGCAGTTACCGGACAGGGGGGGAGACCCAGTACTTC. The rearrangement joins TRBV6-6 to TRBJ2-5, with 10 bases identical to TRBD1. There are 14 residues in the CDR3. The V segment lost 2 bases and the J segment 5 bases; nucleotides outside the gene matches: 2. Germline assignment: CDR1 MNHNY and CDR2 SVGAGI (reference sequence).

The chain recombines TRBV4-2 with TRBJ2-1, with 7 bases matching TRBD1. Germline CDR1 LGHNA, CDR2 YNFKEQ. Trimming removed 4 bases from V and 4 bases from J; junction bases left unmatched: 7. This CDR3 is 15 amino acids long. CDR3 in amino acids: CASSRPGQLYNEQFF. The CDR3 DNA is TGTGCCAGCAGCCGACCGGGACAGCTTTACAATGAGCAGTTCTTC.

The rearrangement uses TRBV5-1 and TRBJ2-5; TRBD2 matches 7 bases. CDR3 length: 14 amino acids. The germline gives CDR1 SGHRS, CDR2 YFSETQ. Unmatched junction bases numbered 4, after V lost 4 bases and J lost 1 base. For the CDR3, the DNA is TGCGCCAGCAGCCCCGGACTAGGCCAAGAGACCCAGTACTTC. Its protein product is CASSPGLGQETQYF. Filled out from reference TRBV5-1 and TRBJ2-5, the complete variable domain reads KAGVTQTPRYLIKTRGQQVTLSCSPISGHRSVSWYQQTPGQGLQFLFEYFSETQRNKGNFPGRFSGRQFSNSRSEMNVSTLELGDSALYLCASSPGLGQETQYFGPGTRLLVL.

The rearrangement uses TRBV6-6 and TRBJ1-1; D is possibly TRBD1 (6 bases). Germline lookup yields CDR1 MNHNY and CDR2 SVGAGI (reference sequence). The CDR3 runs to 16 residues. V was pared by 5 bases and J by 3 bases, with 19 bases between. CDR3 in DNA: TGTGCCAGCAGTACGAGGGGGAGTCCAGGGGACACTGAAGCTTTCTTT. It codes for CASSTRGSPGDTEAFF.

CDR3 loop: CAWGSGFGNQPQHF. DNA of the CDR3: TGTGCCTGGGGGTCAGGGTTTGGCAATCAGCCCCAGCATTTT. The rearrangement uses TRBV30 and TRBJ1-5, with D possibly matching TRBD1 (5 bases). V was cut by 5 bases and J by 2 bases, with 13 bases left in between. Germline lookup yields CDR1 GTSNPN and CDR2 SVGIG (reference sequence). This CDR3 spans 14 amino acids.

This clone was seen just once. This chain joins TRBV11-2 and TRBJ1-1, with 8 bases identical to TRBD1. Germline V gives CDR1 SGHAT, CDR2 FQNNGV. V was clipped by 2 bases and J by 3 bases; unmatched bases: 5. CDR3 length: 15 amino acids. The CDR3 spells CASSLQGAMDTEAFF. The CDR3, as DNA: TGTGCCAGCAGCTTACAGGGGGCGATGGACACTGAAGCTTTCTTT. Full variable domain (remainder filled in from reference TRBV11-2 and TRBJ1-1): EAGVAQSPRYKIIEKRQSVAFWCNPISGHATLYWYQQILGQGPKLLIQFQNNGVVDDSQLPKDRFSAERLKGVDSTLKIQPAKLEDSAVYLCASSLQGAMDTEAFFGQGTRLTVV.

This clone was seen a single time. V gene TRBV5-1 combines with J gene TRBJ1-1; TRBD1 matches 7 bases. V gave up 6 bases and J gave up 3 bases; unmatched junction bases: 17. Germline CDR1 is SGHRS and CDR2 is YFSETQ. The CDR3 runs 17 residues. As DNA, the CDR3 is TGCGCCAGCAACATGGGGACCCTAAGACAGGGCGACACTGAAGCTTTCTTT. Protein product: CASNMGTLRQGDTEAFF. Drawing the rest from reference TRBV5-1 and TRBJ1-1, the complete variable domain is KAGVTQTPRYLIKTRGQQVTLSCSPISGHRSVSWYQQTPGQGLQFLFEYFSETQRNKGNFPGRFSGRQFSNSRSEMNVSTLELGDSALYLCASNMGTLRQGDTEAFFGQGTRLTVV.

V usage is TRBV6-5 and J usage is TRBJ1-5; 7 bases are a match to TRBD1. CDR1 and CDR2 (germline): MNHEY, SVGAGI. This CDR3 has 16 residues. The V segment lost 4 bases and the J segment 0 bases; nucleotides outside the gene matches: 6. CDR3: CASSSRTGLSNQPQHF. The CDR3 nucleotides read TGTGCCAGCAGTTCCCGGACAGGACTTAGCAATCAGCCCCAGCATTTT.

The rearrangement links TRBV6-9 to TRBJ2-3, with a possible D match to TRBD2 (6 bases). There are 14 residues in the CDR3. Germline V lookup: CDR1 MNHGY, CDR2 SVAAGI. V was cut by 6 bases and J by 1 base, with 11 bases left in between. This CDR3 is CASSFRDCTDTQYF. The CDR3 DNA sequence: TGTGCCAGCAGCTTCAGGGACTGCACAGATACGCAGTATTTT.

This chain links TRBV27 with TRBJ2-3; TRBD2 matches 7 bases. This CDR3 has 15 amino acids. Per the germline V gene, CDR1 is MNHEY and CDR2 is SMNVEV (reference sequence). The V gene end was trimmed by 7 bases and the J gene end by 0 bases; junction bases not matched to a gene: 7. CDR3 amino acids: CASMGLTFSTDTQYF. Here the CDR3 DNA reads TGTGCCAGCATGGGACTAACGTTTAGCACAGATACGCAGTATTTT.

The chain employs TRBV4-3 and TRBJ2-3; a possible D gene is TRBD1 (6 bases). V gave up 3 bases and J gave up 2 bases, with 9 bases separating them. This CDR3 is 14 amino acids long. The germline V gene has CDR1 LGHNA and CDR2 YSLEER. CDR3 region: CASSQGTITDTQYF. In nucleotides, the CDR3 is TGCGCCAGCAGCCAGGGGACAATCACAGATACGCAGTATTTT.

In its sample, this clone was seen a few times. This chain links TRBV5-6 with TRBJ1-1; 7 bases match TRBD1. CDR1 SGHDT and CDR2 YYEEEE come from the germline V gene. CDR3 size: 13 residues. Unmatched junction bases numbered 5, after V lost 5 bases and J lost 4 bases. CDR3 region: CASRQAGGTEAFF. The CDR3 bases are TGTGCCAGCAGACAGGCAGGGGGCACTGAAGCTTTCTTT. Looking up the rest from reference TRBV5-6 and TRBJ1-1 gives the full variable domain: DAGVTQSPTHLIKTRGQQVTLRCSPKSGHDTVSWYQQALGQGPQFIFQYYEEEERQRGNFPDRFSGHQFPNYSSELNVNALLLGDSALYLCASRQAGGTEAFFGQGTRLTVV.

The chain joins TRBV7-2 to TRBJ2-7, with a tentative D call TRBD1 (6 bases). Germline values: CDR1 SGHTA, CDR2 FQGNSA. V was clipped by 5 bases and J by 1 base, with 18 bases between them. CDR3 length: 16 amino acids. Here the CDR3 DNA reads TGTGCCAGCAGCCATAACGCCTATGGACAGTCCTACGAGCAGTACTTC. The encoded protein is CASSHNAYGQSYEQYF.